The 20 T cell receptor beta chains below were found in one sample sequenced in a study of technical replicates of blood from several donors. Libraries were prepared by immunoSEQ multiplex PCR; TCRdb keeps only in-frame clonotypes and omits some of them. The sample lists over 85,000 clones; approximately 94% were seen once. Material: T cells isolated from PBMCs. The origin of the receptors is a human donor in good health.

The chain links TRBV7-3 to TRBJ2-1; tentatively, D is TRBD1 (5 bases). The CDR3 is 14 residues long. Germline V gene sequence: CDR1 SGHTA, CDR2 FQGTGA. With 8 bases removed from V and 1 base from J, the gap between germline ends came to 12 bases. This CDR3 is CASSQGESYNEQFF. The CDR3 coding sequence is TGTGCCAGCTCGCAAGGGGAATCCTACAATGAGCAGTTCTTC.

The CDR3 DNA follows: TGCGCCAGCAGCCAAGACTCGGGGGAAAGTGAAAAACTGTTTTTT. It specifies CASSQDSGESEKLFF. The chain couples TRBV4-3 to TRBJ1-4, with D possibly TRBD1 on 5 matching bases. Germline CDR1 LGHNA, CDR2 YSLEER. This CDR3 contains 15 residues. The V end was cut by 0 bases, the J end by 7 bases, with 12 bases between.

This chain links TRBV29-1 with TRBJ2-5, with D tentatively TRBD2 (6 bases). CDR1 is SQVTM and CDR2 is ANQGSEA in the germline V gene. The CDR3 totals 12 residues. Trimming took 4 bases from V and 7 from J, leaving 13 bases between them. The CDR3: CSVVGEAGTQYF. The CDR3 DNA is TGCAGCGTTGTTGGGGAGGCCGGGACCCAGTACTTC.

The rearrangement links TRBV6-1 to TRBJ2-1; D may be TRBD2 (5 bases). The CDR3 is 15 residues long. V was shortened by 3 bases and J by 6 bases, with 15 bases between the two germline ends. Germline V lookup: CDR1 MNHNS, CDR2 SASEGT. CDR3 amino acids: CASSEIWESINEQFF. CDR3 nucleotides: TGTGCCAGCAGTGAGATTTGGGAGTCTATCAATGAGCAGTTCTTC.

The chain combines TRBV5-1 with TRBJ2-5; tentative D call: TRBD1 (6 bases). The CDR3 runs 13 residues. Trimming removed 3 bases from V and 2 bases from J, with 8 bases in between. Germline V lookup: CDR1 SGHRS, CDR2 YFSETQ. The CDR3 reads CASSSGQQETQYF. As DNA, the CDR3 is TGCGCCAGCAGCTCCGGACAGCAAGAGACCCAGTACTTC. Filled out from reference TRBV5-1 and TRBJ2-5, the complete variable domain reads KAGVTQTPRYLIKTRGQQVTLSCSPISGHRSVSWYQQTPGQGLQFLFEYFSETQRNKGNFPGRFSGRQFSNSRSEMNVSTLELGDSALYLCASSSGQQETQYFGPGTRLLVL.

DNA for the CDR3: TGTGCCAGCAGAAACCAGGTCAGAGGGCCGGGGGGGAATGAGCAGTTCTTC. Translated: CASRNQVRGPGGNEQFF. The chain is built from TRBV19 and TRBJ2-1; 8 bases fit TRBD2. This CDR3 spans 17 amino acids. J gave up 7 bases and V 9 bases, and 20 bases lay outside the gene matches. In germline, CDR1 is LNHDA, CDR2 SQIVND (reference sequence).

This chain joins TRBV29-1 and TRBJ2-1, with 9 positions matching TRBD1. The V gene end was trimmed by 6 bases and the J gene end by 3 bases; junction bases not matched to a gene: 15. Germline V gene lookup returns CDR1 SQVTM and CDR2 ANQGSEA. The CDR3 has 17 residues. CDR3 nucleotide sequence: TGCAGCGTGGGAGAGGTCCGTGACAGGGGGTACTACAATGAGCAGTTCTTC. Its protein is CSVGEVRDRGYYNEQFF.

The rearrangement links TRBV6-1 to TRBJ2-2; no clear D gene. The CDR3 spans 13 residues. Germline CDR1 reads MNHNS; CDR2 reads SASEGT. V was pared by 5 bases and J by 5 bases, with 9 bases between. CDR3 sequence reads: CASSPPETGELFF. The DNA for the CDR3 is TGTGCCAGCAGTCCCCCAGAAACCGGGGAGCTGTTTTTT.

This chain's CDR3 is CASSPLGGAEVTEAFF. The CDR3 DNA is TGTGCCAGCAGTCCCCTGGGGGGGGCTGAGGTCACTGAAGCTTTCTTT. The chain has TRBV28 and TRBJ1-1; D perhaps matches TRBD1 (6 bases). The CDR3 has 16 residues. Germline CDR1 reads MDHEN; CDR2 reads SYDVKM. V was cut by 5 bases and J by 4 bases, with 20 bases left in between.

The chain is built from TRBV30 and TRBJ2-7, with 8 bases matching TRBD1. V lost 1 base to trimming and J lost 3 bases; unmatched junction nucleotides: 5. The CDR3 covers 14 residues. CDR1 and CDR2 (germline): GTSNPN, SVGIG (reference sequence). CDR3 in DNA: TGTGCCTGGAGTGAATGGACAGGGAACTACGAGCAGTACTTC. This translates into CAWSEWTGNYEQYF.

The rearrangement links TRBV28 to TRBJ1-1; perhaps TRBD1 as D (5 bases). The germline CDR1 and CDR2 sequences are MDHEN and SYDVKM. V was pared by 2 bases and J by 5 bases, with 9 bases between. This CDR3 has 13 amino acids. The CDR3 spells CASSLPRATEAFF. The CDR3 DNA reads TGTGCCAGCAGTTTACCCAGGGCAACTGAAGCTTTCTTT.

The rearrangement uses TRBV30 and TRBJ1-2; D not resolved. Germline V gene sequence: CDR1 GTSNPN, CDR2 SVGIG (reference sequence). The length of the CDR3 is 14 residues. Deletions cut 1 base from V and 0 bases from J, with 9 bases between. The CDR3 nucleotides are TGTGCCTGGAGTGGGCAGGTCGCTAACTATGGCTACACCTTC. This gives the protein CAWSGQVANYGYTF.

The CDR3 bases are TGTGCCAGCAGCTGGCGGGGTTCCGGCTACACCTTC. This sequence encodes CASSWRGSGYTF. The chain links TRBV5-5 to TRBJ1-2, with D hard to call. Trimming removed 3 bases at V and 8 bases at J, with 11 bases between. CDR1 and CDR2 (germline): SGHKS, YYEKEE (reference sequence). This CDR3 spans 12 amino acids.

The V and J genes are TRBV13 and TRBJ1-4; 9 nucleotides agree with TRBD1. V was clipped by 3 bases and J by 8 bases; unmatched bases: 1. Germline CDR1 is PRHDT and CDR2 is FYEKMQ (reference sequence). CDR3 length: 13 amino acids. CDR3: CASSLTGGEKLFF. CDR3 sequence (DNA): TGTGCCAGCAGCTTGACAGGGGGAGAAAAACTGTTTTTT. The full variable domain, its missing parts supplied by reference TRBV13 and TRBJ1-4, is AAGVIQSPRHLIKEKRETATLKCYPIPRHDTVYWYQQGPGQDPQFLISFYEKMQSDKGSIPDRFSAQQFSDYHSELNMSSLELGDSALYFCASSLTGGEKLFFGSGTQLSVL.

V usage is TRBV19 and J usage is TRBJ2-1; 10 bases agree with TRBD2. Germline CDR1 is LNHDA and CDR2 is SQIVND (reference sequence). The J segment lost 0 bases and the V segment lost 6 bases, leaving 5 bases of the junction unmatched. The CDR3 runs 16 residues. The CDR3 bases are TGTGCCAGTAGCCTTTCTAGCGGGAGCTCCTACAATGAGCAGTTCTTC. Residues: CASSLSSGSSYNEQFF.

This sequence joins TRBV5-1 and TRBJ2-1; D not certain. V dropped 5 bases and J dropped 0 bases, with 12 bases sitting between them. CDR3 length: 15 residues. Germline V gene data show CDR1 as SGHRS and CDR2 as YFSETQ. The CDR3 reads CASSYRVSSYNEQFF. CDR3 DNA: TGCGCCAGCAGTTATCGGGTAAGCTCCTACAATGAGCAGTTCTTC.

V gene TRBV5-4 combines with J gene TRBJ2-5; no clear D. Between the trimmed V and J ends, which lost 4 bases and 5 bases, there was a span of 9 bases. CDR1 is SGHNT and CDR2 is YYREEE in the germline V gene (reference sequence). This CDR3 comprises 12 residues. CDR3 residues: CASSILRETQYF. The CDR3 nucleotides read TGTGCCAGCAGCATATTACGGGAGACCCAGTACTTC. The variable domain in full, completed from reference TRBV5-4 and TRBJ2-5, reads ETGVTQSPTHLIKTRGQQVTLRCSSQSGHNTVSWYQQALGQGPQFIFQYYREEENGRGNFPPRFSGLQFPNYSSELNVNALELDDSALYLCASSILRETQYFGPGTRLLVL.

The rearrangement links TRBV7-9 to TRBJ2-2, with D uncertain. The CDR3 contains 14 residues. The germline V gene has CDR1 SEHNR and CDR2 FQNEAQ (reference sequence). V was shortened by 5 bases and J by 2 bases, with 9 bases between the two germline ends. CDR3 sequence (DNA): TGTGCCAGCAGCCTATCTCTCAACACCGGGGAGCTGTTTTTT. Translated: CASSLSLNTGELFF.

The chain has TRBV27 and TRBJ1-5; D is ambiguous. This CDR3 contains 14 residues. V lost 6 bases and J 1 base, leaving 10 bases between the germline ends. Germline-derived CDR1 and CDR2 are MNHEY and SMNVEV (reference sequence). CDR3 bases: TGTGCCAGCAGGCCGACGGGGAGCAATCAGCCCCAGCATTTT. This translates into CASRPTGSNQPQHF.

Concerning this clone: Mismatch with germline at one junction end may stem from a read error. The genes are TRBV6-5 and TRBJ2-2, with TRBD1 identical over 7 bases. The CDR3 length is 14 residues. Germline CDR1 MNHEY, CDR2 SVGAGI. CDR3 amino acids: CATLTGVNSGELFF. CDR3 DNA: TGTGCCACCCTCACAGGGGTGAACTCCGGGGAGCTGTTTTTT.